This T cell receptor (beta chain) emerged from a study of cytomegalovirus exposure and HLA in healthy donors. Though probably carrying unrecorded immune exposures, donors were nominally healthy at sampling. Overall study findings and caveats: A later analysis linked a missense variant in DCLRE1C to the trimming of TCR beta V and J genes. The majority of TCR sequences were rare, yet some public TCRs appeared in many donors.

The CDR3 sequence is 13 residues long. The V gene's germline CDR1 is GTSNPN and CDR2 SVGIG (reference sequence). Trimming took off 5 bases at V and 7 bases at J, with 17 bases between the two ends. This clone was observed a handful of times. Its antigen is still unknown. 60 Vbeta and 13 Jbeta primers were used in PCR. Per the original methods: Later reanalysis found 80 million or so unique TCR beta chains, around 10 million of them shared. The method was immunoSEQ multiplex PCR; TCRdb's version includes in-frame clones alone and lacks a portion of them. V and J calls plus clone size are reproduced from that table; the DNA served to infer D and trimming. Here the sample spans about 160,000 clones, just under 80% being singletons.

The V and J genes are TRBV30 and TRBJ1-1; D remains unclear. This TCR came from a woman aged 45-65 years in good health and CMV-seronegative. Sequencing was done on a sample of PBMCs. The CDR3 DNA reads as TGTGCCTGGCGCCGGGTCTTGGGAGGTGAAGCTTTCTTT. Protein product: CAWRRVLGGEAFF. The variable domain in full, completed from reference TRBV30 and TRBJ1-1, reads SQTIHQWPATLVQPVGSPLSLECTVEGTSNPNLYWYRQAAGRGLQLLFYSVGIGQISSEVPQNLSASRPQDRQFILSSKKLLLSDSGFYLCAWRRVLGGEAFFGQGTRLTVV.